This T cell receptor (beta chain) was obtained from a study of tumor and adjacent non-tumor tissue in lung cancer. Study at large: Patients comprised about a dozen adenocarcinoma, a couple of squamous cell carcinoma and 1 small cell lung cancer. Study results and caveats: Patients with more diverse tumor TCRs had worse survival. TCR diversity was significantly greater in tumor than normal lung tissue.

The template was RNA from unsorted bulk tissue. Distant lung tissue was collected more than 3 cm away from the tumor edge. Chemotherapy-naive patients with new lung cancer underwent thoracic surgery in China, August–November 2014. Three rounds of nested PCR, following a modified ARM-PCR protocol, produced the TCRbeta library. TCRdb used MiXCR to reprocess the multiplex PCR reads, holding one entry per CDR3 protein. The sample yields fewer than 100,000 distinct CDR3 sequences, roughly 80% seen once. This clonotype was recorded only once. Its specificity is not known. Relative to the germline gene, one junction end is altered; a read error may explain this. The sequenced sample consisted of distant non-tumor lung tissue. The receptor's source is a man aged 60 to 75 with non-small cell lung cancer.

CDR3 nucleotide sequence: TGTGACAGCAGCCAGGGACAGGGGTATTATTATGAGAAACTGTTTTTT. This codes for CDSSQGQGYYYEKLFF. V gene TRBV11-2 combines with J gene TRBJ1-4; 10 bases line up with TRBD1. Germline V lookup: CDR1 SGHAT, CDR2 FQNNGV. This CDR3 is 16 amino acids long.